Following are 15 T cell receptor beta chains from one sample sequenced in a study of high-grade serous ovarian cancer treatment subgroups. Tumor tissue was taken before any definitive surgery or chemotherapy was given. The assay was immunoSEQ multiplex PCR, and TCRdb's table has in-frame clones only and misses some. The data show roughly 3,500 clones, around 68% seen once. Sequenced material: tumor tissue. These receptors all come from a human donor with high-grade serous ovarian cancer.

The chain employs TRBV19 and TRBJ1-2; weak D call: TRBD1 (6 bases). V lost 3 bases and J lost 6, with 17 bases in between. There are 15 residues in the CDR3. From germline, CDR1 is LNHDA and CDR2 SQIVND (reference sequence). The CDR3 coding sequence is TGTGCCAGTAGTATTTTTAACGGGGGACACCATGGCTACACCTTC. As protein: CASSIFNGGHHGYTF.

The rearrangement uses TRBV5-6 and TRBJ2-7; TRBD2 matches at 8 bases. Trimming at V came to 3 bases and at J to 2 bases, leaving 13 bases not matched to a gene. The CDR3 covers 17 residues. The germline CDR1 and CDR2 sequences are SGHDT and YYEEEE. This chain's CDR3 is CASSSTAGRGVTYEQYF. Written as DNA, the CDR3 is TGTGCCAGCAGCTCGACCGCTGGGCGGGGGGTGACCTACGAGCAGTACTTC. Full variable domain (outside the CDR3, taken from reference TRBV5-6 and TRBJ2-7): DAGVTQSPTHLIKTRGQQVTLRCSPKSGHDTVSWYQQALGQGPQFIFQYYEEEERQRGNFPDRFSGHQFPNYSSELNVNALLLGDSALYLCASSSTAGRGVTYEQYFGPGTRLTVT.

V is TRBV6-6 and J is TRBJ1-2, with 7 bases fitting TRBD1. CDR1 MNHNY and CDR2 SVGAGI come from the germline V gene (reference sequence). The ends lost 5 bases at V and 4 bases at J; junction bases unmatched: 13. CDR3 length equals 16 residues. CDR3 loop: CASSTSGTARGYGYTF. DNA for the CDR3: TGTGCCAGCAGTACATCCGGGACAGCTCGCGGCTATGGCTACACCTTC.

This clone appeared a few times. CDR3 sequence reads: CASTNRAKQTEAFF. As DNA, the CDR3 is TGTGCCAGCACTAACCGGGCCAAACAAACTGAAGCTTTCTTT. J is TRBJ1-1 and V is TRBV6-1; no clear D. The CDR3 consists of 14 residues. V was shortened by 7 bases and J by 5 bases, with 17 bases between the two germline ends. The germline V gene has CDR1 MNHNS and CDR2 SASEGT.

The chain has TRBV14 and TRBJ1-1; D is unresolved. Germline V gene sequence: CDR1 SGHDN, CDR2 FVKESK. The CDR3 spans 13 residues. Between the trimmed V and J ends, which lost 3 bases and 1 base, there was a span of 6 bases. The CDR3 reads CASSHRPNTEAFF. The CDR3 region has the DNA TGTGCCAGCAGCCACAGACCGAACACTGAAGCTTTCTTT.

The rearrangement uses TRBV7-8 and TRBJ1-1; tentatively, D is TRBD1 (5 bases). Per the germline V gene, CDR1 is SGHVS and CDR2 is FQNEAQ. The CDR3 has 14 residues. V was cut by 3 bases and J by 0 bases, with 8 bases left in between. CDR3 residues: CASSFGQLNTEAFF. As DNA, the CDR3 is TGTGCCAGCAGCTTTGGACAATTGAACACTGAAGCTTTCTTT.

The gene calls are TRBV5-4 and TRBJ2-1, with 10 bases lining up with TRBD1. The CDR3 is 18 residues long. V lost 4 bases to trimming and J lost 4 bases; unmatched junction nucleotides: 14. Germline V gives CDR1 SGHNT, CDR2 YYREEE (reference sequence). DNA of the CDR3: TGTGCCAGCAGCGCCCCGGGACAGGGGCTATCCCAGTACAATGAGCAGTTCTTC. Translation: CASSAPGQGLSQYNEQFF.

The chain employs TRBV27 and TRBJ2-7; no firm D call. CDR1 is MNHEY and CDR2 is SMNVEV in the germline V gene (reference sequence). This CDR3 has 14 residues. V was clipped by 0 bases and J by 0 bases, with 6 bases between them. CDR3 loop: CASSLSWYSYEQYF. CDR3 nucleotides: TGTGCCAGCAGTTTATCCTGGTACTCCTACGAGCAGTACTTC.

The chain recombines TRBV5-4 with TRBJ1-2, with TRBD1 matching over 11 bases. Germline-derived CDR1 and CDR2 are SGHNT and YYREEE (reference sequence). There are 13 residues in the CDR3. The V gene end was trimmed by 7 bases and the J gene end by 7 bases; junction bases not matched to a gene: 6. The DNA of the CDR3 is TGTGCCAGCGACCGGGACAGGGGGTCTGGCTACACCTTC. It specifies CASDRDRGSGYTF. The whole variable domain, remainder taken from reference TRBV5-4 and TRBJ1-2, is ETGVTQSPTHLIKTRGQQVTLRCSSQSGHNTVSWYQQALGQGPQFIFQYYREEENGRGNFPPRFSGLQFPNYSSELNVNALELDDSALYLCASDRDRGSGYTFGSGTRLTVV.

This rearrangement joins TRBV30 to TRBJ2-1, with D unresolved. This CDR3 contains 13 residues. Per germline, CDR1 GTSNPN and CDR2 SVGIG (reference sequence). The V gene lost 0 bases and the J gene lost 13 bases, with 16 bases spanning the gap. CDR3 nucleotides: TGTGCCTGGAGTGTAATTCGGGCTGAGCAACAGTTCTTC. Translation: CAWSVIRAEQQFF.

The chain's CDR3 is CASSQDWARGFNQPQHF. The DNA of the CDR3 is TGCGCCAGCAGCCAAGATTGGGCAAGGGGGTTCAATCAGCCCCAGCATTTT. The chain couples TRBV4-1 to TRBJ1-5, with a tentative D call TRBD1 (6 bases). The V gene lost 0 bases and the J gene lost 3 bases, with 15 bases spanning the gap. The CDR3 consists of 17 residues. Germline V lookup: CDR1 MGHRA, CDR2 YSYEKL.

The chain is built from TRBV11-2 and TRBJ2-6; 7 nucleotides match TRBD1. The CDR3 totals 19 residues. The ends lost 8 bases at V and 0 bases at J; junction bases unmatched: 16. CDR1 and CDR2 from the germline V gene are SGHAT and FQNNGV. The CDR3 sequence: CASPLRGPYSFSGANVLTF. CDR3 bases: TGTGCCAGCCCCCTAAGGGGGCCTTACTCCTTCTCTGGGGCCAACGTCCTGACTTTC. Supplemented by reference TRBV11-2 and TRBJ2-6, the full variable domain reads EAGVAQSPRYKIIEKRQSVAFWCNPISGHATLYWYQQILGQGPKLLIQFQNNGVVDDSQLPKDRFSAERLKGVDSTLKIQPAKLEDSAVYLCASPLRGPYSFSGANVLTFGAGSRLTVL.

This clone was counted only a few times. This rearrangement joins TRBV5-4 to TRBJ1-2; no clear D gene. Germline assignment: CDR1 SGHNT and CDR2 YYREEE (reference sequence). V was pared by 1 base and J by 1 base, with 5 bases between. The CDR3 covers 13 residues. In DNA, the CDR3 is TGTGCCAGCAGCTTGAGGATTAACTATGGCTACACCTTC. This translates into CASSLRINYGYTF.

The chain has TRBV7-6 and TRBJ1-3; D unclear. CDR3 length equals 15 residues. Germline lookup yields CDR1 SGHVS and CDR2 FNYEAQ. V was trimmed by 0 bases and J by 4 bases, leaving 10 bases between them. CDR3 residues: CASSLANGRGNTIYF. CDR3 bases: TGTGCCAGCAGCTTAGCCAACGGACGGGGAAACACCATATATTTT.

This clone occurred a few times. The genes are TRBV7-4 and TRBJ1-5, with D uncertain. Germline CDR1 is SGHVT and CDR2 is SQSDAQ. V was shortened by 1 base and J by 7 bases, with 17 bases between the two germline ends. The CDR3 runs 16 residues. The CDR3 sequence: CASSLGVGEIRQPQHF. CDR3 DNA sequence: TGTGCCAGCAGCTTAGGAGTCGGGGAAATCAGGCAGCCCCAGCATTTT.